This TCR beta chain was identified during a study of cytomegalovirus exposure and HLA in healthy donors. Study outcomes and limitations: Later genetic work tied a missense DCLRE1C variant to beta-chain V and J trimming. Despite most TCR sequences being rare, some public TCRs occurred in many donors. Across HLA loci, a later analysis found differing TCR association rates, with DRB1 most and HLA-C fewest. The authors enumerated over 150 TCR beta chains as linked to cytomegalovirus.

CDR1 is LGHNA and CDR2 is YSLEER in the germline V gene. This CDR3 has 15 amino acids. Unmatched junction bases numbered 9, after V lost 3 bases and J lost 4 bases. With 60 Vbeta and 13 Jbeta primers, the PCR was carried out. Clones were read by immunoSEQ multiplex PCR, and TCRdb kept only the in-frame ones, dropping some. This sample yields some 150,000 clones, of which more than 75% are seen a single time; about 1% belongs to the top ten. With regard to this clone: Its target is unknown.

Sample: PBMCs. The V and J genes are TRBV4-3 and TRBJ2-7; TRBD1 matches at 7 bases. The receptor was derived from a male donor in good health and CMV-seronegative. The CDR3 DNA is TGCGCCAGCAGCCAGGAGCGGACAGGTTTTTACGAGCAGTACTTC. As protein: CASSQERTGFYEQYF.